The clone carrying this T cell receptor beta chain was seen a few times. Its target is not known. The data derive from a study of T cell repertoires in cytomegalovirus infection. About the study: Indications came from public TCR beta signatures; they pointed to CMV infection and to a matching HLA type. General study results and limits: The study found HLA-C-restricted CMV-specific TCR beta clonotypes dominating the ex vivo response. People with CMV and the relevant HLA were identified by cumulative public TCR beta family frequency.

MiXCR, run by TCRdb on the reads, gives a single entry per CDR3 protein. The sample gives 500,000 to 600,000 distinct CDR3 sequences, 15% to 20% of which show up once; more than 20% is in the top ten. Germline lookup yields CDR1 SEHNR and CDR2 FQNEAQ (reference sequence). The CDR3 runs to 15 residues. V shed 1 base and J 4 bases; nucleotides not matched to a gene: 5. The sequence derives from a human donor in good health (CMV status not recorded). Some clones in this sample may be carry-over from other donors' samples. Sequencing input: CD8+ T cells from PBMCs. The chain uses TRBV7-9 and TRBJ1-2, with 8 bases fitting TRBD1. The CDR3 bases are TGTGCCAGCAGCTTAGTGGGGGACAGGATCTATGGCTACACCTTC. This encodes CASSLVGDRIYGYTF.